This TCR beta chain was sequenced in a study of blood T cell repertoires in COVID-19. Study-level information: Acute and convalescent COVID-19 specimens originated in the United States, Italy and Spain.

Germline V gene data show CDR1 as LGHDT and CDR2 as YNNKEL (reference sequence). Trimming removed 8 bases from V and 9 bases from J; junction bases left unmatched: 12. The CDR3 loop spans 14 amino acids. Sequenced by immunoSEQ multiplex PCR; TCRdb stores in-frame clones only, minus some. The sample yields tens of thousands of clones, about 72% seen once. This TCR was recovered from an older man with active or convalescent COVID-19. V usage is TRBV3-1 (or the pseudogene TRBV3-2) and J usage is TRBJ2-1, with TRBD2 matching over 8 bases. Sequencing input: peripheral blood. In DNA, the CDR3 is TGTGCCAGCGATCGGGGGGGCAGTGGCACTGAGCAGTTCTTC. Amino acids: CASDRGGSGTEQFF.